Presented here are 22 T cell receptor beta chains from one specimen sequenced in a study of blood T cell repertoires in COVID-19. Produced via immunoSEQ multiplex PCR; TCRdb's table is partial and in-frame only. The repertoire holds 250,000 to 350,000 clones, with 84% as singletons. Input material: peripheral blood. These receptors originate from a human donor with COVID-19, enrolled during active disease. The donor label of this sample is uncertain.

The chain uses TRBV7-2 and TRBJ2-5; no definite D call. The CDR3 extends over 14 amino acids. V was clipped by 7 bases and J by 5 bases, with 17 bases between them. CDR1 and CDR2 (germline): SGHTA, FQGNSA. This chain's CDR3 is CASTPGGSRETQYF. The CDR3 coding sequence is TGTGCCAGCACCCCGGGTGGAAGTCGTGAGACCCAGTACTTC.

This clone was counted between two and nine times. The chain carries TRBV6-5 and TRBJ1-3, with D unclear. V lost 7 bases and J lost 2, with 12 bases in between. Germline V gene data show CDR1 as MNHEY and CDR2 as SVGAGI. This CDR3 has 14 residues. CDR3 sequence reads: CASIAGRAGNTIYF. CDR3 nucleotide sequence: TGTGCCAGCATTGCGGGTCGGGCTGGAAACACCATATATTTT.

The V call is TRBV28, the J call TRBJ2-7, with D possibly TRBD1 on 5 matching bases. The V gene lost 4 bases and the J gene lost 0 bases, with 10 bases spanning the gap. The CDR3 runs 14 residues. The germline CDR1 and CDR2 sequences are MDHEN and SYDVKM. CDR3 loop: CASSSNRRSYEQYF. The CDR3 nucleotides are TGTGCCAGCAGTTCAAACAGGCGCTCCTACGAGCAGTACTTC. The full variable domain, rest sourced from reference TRBV28 and TRBJ2-7, is DVKVTQSSRYLVKRTGEKVFLECVQDMDHENMFWYRQDPGLGLRLIYFSYDVKMKEKGDIPEGYSVSREKKERFSLILESASTNQTSMYLCASSSNRRSYEQYFGPGTRLTVT.

This rearrangement joins TRBV9 to TRBJ1-4; TRBD1 matches at 7 bases. The germline V gene has CDR1 SGDLS and CDR2 YYNGEE. This CDR3 is 15 amino acids long. V lost 1 base and J lost 7; bases outside the gene matches: 7. The CDR3 here is CASSVTAGGGEKLFF. The CDR3 nucleotides read TGTGCCAGCAGCGTAACGGCAGGGGGTGGTGAAAAACTGTTTTTT.

The CDR3 here is CASSLQRSPYGYTF. CDR3 nucleotide sequence: TGTGCCAGCAGCTTACAGCGCAGCCCCTATGGCTACACCTTC. The chain links TRBV7-2 to TRBJ1-2; no clear D. The germline V gene encodes CDR1 SGHTA and CDR2 FQGNSA. V shed 2 bases and J shed 4 bases, with 11 bases lying between them. The CDR3 length is 14 residues.

The chain combines TRBV5-4 with TRBJ1-2, with D possibly matching TRBD1 (5 bases). Trimming took off 4 bases at V and 0 bases at J, with 16 bases between the two ends. The length of the CDR3 is 16 residues. CDR1 SGHNT and CDR2 YYREEE come from the germline V gene (reference sequence). The DNA of the CDR3 is TGTGCCAGCAGCCCCGCCGGGGGTACAACTAACTATGGCTACACCTTC. Its translation: CASSPAGGTTNYGYTF.

Regarding this clone: One junction end does not reproduce the germline sequence, and a read error may be involved. This rearrangement joins TRBV7-7 to TRBJ2-3, with D possibly being TRBD2 (6 bases). There are 15 residues in the CDR3. Germline V gene sequence: CDR1 SSHAT, CDR2 FNYEAQ (reference sequence). CDR3 sequence: CASSPGTSFWDTQYF. DNA for the CDR3: TGTGCTAGCAGCCCTGGGACTTCCTTTTGGGATACGCAGTATTTT.

As regards this clone: An end of the junction does not agree with germline; a read error may underlie this. The rearrangement links TRBV6-5 to TRBJ1-1; TRBD1 matches at 7 bases. Germline V lookup: CDR1 MNHEY, CDR2 SVGAGI. The CDR3 runs 16 residues. CDR3 protein: CASNYHLDRVNTEAFF. In nucleotides, the CDR3 is TGTGCCAGCAATTACCACCTCGACAGGGTGAACACTGAAGCTTTCTTT.

The chain recombines TRBV24-1 with TRBJ2-3, with D possibly matching TRBD1 (6 bases). CDR1 KGHDR and CDR2 SFDVKD come from the germline V gene. CDR3 length equals 13 residues. V lost 3 bases and J 8 bases, leaving 11 bases between the germline ends. The CDR3 DNA follows: TGTGCCACCAGTGATAACAGGGATGGTACGCAGTATTTT. This encodes CATSDNRDGTQYF.

The V gene is TRBV5-4, the J gene TRBJ2-7; tentatively, D is TRBD1 (6 bases). Per the germline V gene, CDR1 is SGHNT and CDR2 is YYREEE (reference sequence). This CDR3 is built from 13 residues. V lost 6 bases and J lost 5, with 15 bases in between. The CDR3 DNA sequence: TGTGCCAGCACCGTACAGGGCTCGGACGAGCAGTACTTC. It codes for CASTVQGSDEQYF.

V and J are TRBV30 and TRBJ1-3; 9 bases match TRBD1. V trimming: 3 bases; J trimming: 8 bases; junction bases outside the gene matches: 14. The CDR3 runs 16 residues. The germline CDR1 and CDR2 sequences are GTSNPN and SVGIG (reference sequence). CDR3 amino acids: CAWRGTGTGYPDTIYF. CDR3 DNA: TGTGCCTGGAGGGGTACCGGGACAGGGTATCCGGACACCATATATTTT.

The chain couples TRBV7-2 to TRBJ1-1; D gene unclear. The V end was cut by 1 base, the J end by 5 bases, with 8 bases between. In germline, CDR1 is SGHTA, CDR2 FQGNSA. CDR3 size: 13 residues. CDR3 nucleotide sequence: TGTGCCAGCAGCTTAGGAGCGGGAACTGAAGCTTTCTTT. Translated, it gives CASSLGAGTEAFF. The whole variable domain, filled in from reference TRBV7-2 and TRBJ1-1, reads GAGVSQSPSNKVTEKGKDVELRCDPISGHTALYWYRQSLGQGLEFLIYFQGNSAPDKSGLPSDRFSAERTGGSVSTLTIQRTQQEDSAVYLCASSLGAGTEAFFGQGTRLTVV.

A word on this clone: A junction end diverges from the germline sequence, so it may reflect a read error. This chain connects TRBV4-1 to TRBJ1-2; D is ambiguous. The CDR3 is 14 residues long. Germline loops: CDR1 MGHRA, CDR2 YSYEKL. The CDR3 reads CASRQEVRGYGYTF. The DNA for the CDR3 is TGCGCCAGCCGCCAGGAAGTCCGGGGCTATGGCTACACCTTC.

This sequence joins TRBV2 and TRBJ1-2; D remains ambiguous. With 5 bases removed from V and 7 bases from J, the gap between germline ends came to 17 bases. The germline CDR1 and CDR2 sequences are SNHLY and FYNNEI. The CDR3 covers 14 residues. The CDR3 DNA reads as TGTGCCAGCAGTCGTCTGGCAGGTTCAGGTGGCTACACCTTC. Its translation is CASSRLAGSGGYTF.

V usage is TRBV11-2 and J usage is TRBJ2-3; perhaps TRBD1 as D (8 bases). CDR3 size: 17 residues. Germline V lookup: CDR1 SGHAT, CDR2 FQNNGV. V lost 2 bases and J lost 2, with 17 bases in between. The CDR3 sequence is CASSLSVTGGVTDTQYF. The CDR3 DNA reads as TGTGCCAGCAGCTTATCAGTAACAGGGGGGGTCACAGATACGCAGTATTTT.

J is TRBJ2-1 and V is TRBV19, with D unresolved. The V end lost 3 bases, the J end lost 2 bases, and 11 bases lay between the germline ends. The CDR3 totals 15 residues. The germline CDR1 and CDR2 sequences are LNHDA and SQIVND (reference sequence). The CDR3 reads CASSIMAETYNEQFF. Here the CDR3 DNA reads TGTGCCAGTAGTATTATGGCGGAAACCTACAATGAGCAGTTCTTC. Full variable domain (outside the CDR3, taken from reference TRBV19 and TRBJ2-1): DGGITQSPKYLFRKEGQNVTLSCEQNLNHDAMYWYRQDPGQGLRLIYYSQIVNDFQKGDIAEGYSVSREKKESFPLTVTSAQKNPTAFYLCASSIMAETYNEQFFGPGTRLTVL.

V usage is TRBV30 and J usage is TRBJ2-1, with a weak D call TRBD1 (6 bases). The germline V gene has CDR1 GTSNPN and CDR2 SVGIG (reference sequence). V dropped 1 base and J dropped 10 bases, with 14 bases sitting between them. CDR3 size: 13 residues. CDR3 amino acids: CAWSASLGGEQFF. CDR3 DNA sequence: TGTGCCTGGAGTGCCTCTCTTGGGGGCGAGCAGTTCTTC.

This chain links TRBV7-9 with TRBJ2-3, with TRBD2 identical over 15 bases. J was trimmed by 2 bases and V by 3 bases; bases with no gene match: 3. Germline assignment: CDR1 SEHNR and CDR2 FQNEAQ (reference sequence). The CDR3 is 17 residues long. The CDR3 coding sequence is TGTGCCAGCAGCTTGGGACTAGCGGGAGGACCCACAGATACGCAGTATTTT. Its translation is CASSLGLAGGPTDTQYF.

For the CDR3, the DNA is TGTGCCAGCGGGACAGCCTACGAGCAGTACTTC. It translates to CASGTAYEQYF. The V call is TRBV7-2, the J call TRBJ2-7, with 7 bases fitting TRBD1. J gave up 2 bases and V 8 bases, and 0 bases lay outside the gene matches. Germline CDR1 is SGHTA and CDR2 is FQGNSA. CDR3 length: 11 residues. The whole variable domain, filled in from reference TRBV7-2 and TRBJ2-7, reads GAGVSQSPSNKVTEKGKDVELRCDPISGHTALYWYRQSLGQGLEFLIYFQGNSAPDKSGLPSDRFSAERTGGSVSTLTIQRTQQEDSAVYLCASGTAYEQYFGPGTRLTVT.

The rearrangement joins TRBV30 to TRBJ1-1; D uncertain. The CDR3 contains 11 residues. V lost 6 bases, J lost 8 bases, and 13 bases lay in between. From germline, CDR1 is GTSNPN and CDR2 SVGIG (reference sequence). The CDR3 region has the DNA TGTGCCTGCCGTGCCGGGGTGGAAGCTTTCTTT. Translation gives CACRAGVEAFF. Together with reference TRBV30 and TRBJ1-1, the CDR3 gives the full variable domain: SQTIHQWPATLVQPVGSPLSLECTVEGTSNPNLYWYRQAAGRGLQLLFYSVGIGQISSEVPQNLSASRPQDRQFILSSKKLLLSDSGFYLCACRAGVEAFFGQGTRLTVV.

In this sample, this clone turned up once. The V call is TRBV28, the J call TRBJ1-1, with TRBD1 as a possible D gene (6 bases). The germline V and J ends were trimmed by 7 bases and 0 bases, with 18 bases remaining between them. This CDR3 region has 16 residues. Germline V gene lookup returns CDR1 MDHEN and CDR2 SYDVKM. CDR3 residues: CASIRGGGSMNTEAFF. The CDR3 DNA reads TGTGCCAGCATCCGAGGGGGGGGCTCTATGAACACTGAAGCTTTCTTT.

The CDR3 here is CASSLAGAEAFF. CDR3 coding DNA: TGTGCCAGCAGCTTAGCAGGCGCTGAAGCTTTCTTT. V usage is TRBV7-3 and J usage is TRBJ1-1; D is unclear. Germline V gives CDR1 SGHTA, CDR2 FQGTGA. Trimming took off 2 bases at V and 6 bases at J, with 7 bases between the two ends. The CDR3 has 12 residues.